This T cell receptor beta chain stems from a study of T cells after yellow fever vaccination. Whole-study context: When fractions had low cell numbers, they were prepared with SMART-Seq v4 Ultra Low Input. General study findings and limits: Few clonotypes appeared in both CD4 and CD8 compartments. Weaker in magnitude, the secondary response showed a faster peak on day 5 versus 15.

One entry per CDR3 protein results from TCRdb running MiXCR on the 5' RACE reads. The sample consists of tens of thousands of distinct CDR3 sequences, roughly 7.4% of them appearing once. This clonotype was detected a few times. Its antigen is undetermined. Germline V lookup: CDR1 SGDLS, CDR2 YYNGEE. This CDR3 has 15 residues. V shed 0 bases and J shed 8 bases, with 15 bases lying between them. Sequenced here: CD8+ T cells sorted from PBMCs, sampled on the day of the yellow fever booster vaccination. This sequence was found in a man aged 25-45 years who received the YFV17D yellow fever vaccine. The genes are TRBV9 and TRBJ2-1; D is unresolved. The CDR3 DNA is TGTGCCAGCAGCGTAGATAACGGAATCTATGATGAGCAGTTCTTC. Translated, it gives CASSVDNGIYDEQFF.